In this sample, the clone carrying this TCR beta chain turned up many times. The antigen is undetermined. This record belongs to a study of T-cell reconstitution after alpha-beta-depleted transplantation in children. Study-wide results and limits: The study reportedly traced alpha-beta T cells about two months after transplant to several hundred expanded graft clones. The origin of high day-60 TCRbeta diversity in some patients lay in surviving recipient T cells and thymic progenitors. At the one-year point after transplant, T-cell counts and TCRbeta diversity were found to come mostly from T cells that had been newly produced.

The CDR3 covers 18 residues. Trimming removed 1 base from V and 3 bases from J; junction bases left unmatched: 12. Germline-derived CDR1 and CDR2 are DFQATT and SNEGSKA (reference sequence). Unique molecular identifiers were used in preparing the TCRbeta library. TCRdb re-derived calls from the PCR reads in MiXCR, one entry per CDR3 protein. This sample has approximately 170,000 distinct CDR3 sequences, with 11% found just once. The chain combines TRBV20-1 with TRBJ2-5, with 12 bases identical to TRBD2. The sequence was obtained from a boy aged 2 to 10 with acute myeloid leukemia, due to receive a stem cell transplant. Material: PBMCs, obtained before TCRalphabeta/CD19-depleted stem cell transplant. The CDR3 DNA reads as TGCAGTGCTAGAGGATGGAGCGTTAGACTAGCGGGGGAAGAGACCCAGTACTTC. Translation gives CSARGWSVRLAGEETQYF.